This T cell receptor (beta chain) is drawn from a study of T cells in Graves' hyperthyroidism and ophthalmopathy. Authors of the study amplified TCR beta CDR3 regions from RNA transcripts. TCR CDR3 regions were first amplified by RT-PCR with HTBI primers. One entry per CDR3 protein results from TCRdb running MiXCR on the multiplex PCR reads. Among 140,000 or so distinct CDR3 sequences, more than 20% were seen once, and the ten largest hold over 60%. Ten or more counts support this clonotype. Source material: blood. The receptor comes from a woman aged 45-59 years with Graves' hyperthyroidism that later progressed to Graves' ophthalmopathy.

The CDR3 nucleotides read TGTGCCAGCAGCTTGGGTAGCGGGAAAGAGACCCAGTACTTC. Amino acids: CASSLGSGKETQYF. V usage is TRBV7-8 and J usage is TRBJ2-5; 8 positions agree with TRBD2. The CDR3 consists of 14 residues. Germline V gene data show CDR1 as SGHVS and CDR2 as FQNEAQ. The ends lost 3 bases at V and 3 bases at J; junction bases unmatched: 3.